This TCR beta chain was found in a study of T cell repertoires in cytomegalovirus infection. Whole-study results and caveats: Based on cumulative public TCR beta family frequency, carriers of CMV plus the relevant HLA were identified. HLA-C-restricted, CMV-specific TCR beta clonotypes were dominant ex vivo.

Each CDR3 protein is one row after TCRdb ran MiXCR on the reads. The data show 250,000 to 300,000 distinct CDR3 sequences, around 15% seen once. On this clonotype itself: Antigen unknown. A read error may be the cause here, since a much bigger clone is one base away.

This CDR3 spans 15 amino acids. Germline assignment: CDR1 MNHNS and CDR2 SASEGT. V lost 7 bases and J lost 4, with 17 bases in between. Sequenced material: CD8+ T cells from PBMCs. The TCR sequence derives from a human donor in good health (CMV status not recorded). Some clones in this sample may be carry-over from other donors' samples. The V call is TRBV6-1, the J call TRBJ2-1; D not resolved. The CDR3 DNA sequence: TGTGCCAGCAATTACAAGGCAGGAGCGTACAATGAGCAGTTCTTC. It specifies CASNYKAGAYNEQFF.